The rows below give T cell receptor beta chains drawn from one sample of a study of PD-1 blockade in classical Hodgkin lymphoma. The protocol was immunoSEQ multiplex PCR, while the TCRdb copy is restricted to in-frame clones and leaves out a portion. The sample has approximately 61,000 clones, roughly nine tenths seen once. Sequenced material: peripheral blood mononuclear cells (PBMCs), taken before the fourth cycle of nivolumab. The receptors derive from a human donor with classical Hodgkin lymphoma. The CDR3 runs from the conserved cysteine through the conserved F or W. D genes are given only for firm matches. Part of the rows lack a size; the others show once, few, many or a class for expanded clones.

>TRBJ2-1|TRBD2|TRBV28|few
TGTGCCAGCAGACTAGCGGGGGTCAATGAGCAGTTCTTC
CASRLAGVNEQFF
>TRBJ1-4|.|TRBV2|once
TGTGCCAGCAGTTCCCCAGGGTCGGGACGAAACCCTGAAAAACTGTTTTTT
CASSSPGSGRNPEKLFF
>TRBJ2-5|TRBD2|TRBV7-3|.
TGTGCCAGCAGCTTAAATAGCGGGGGGAAACAAGAGACCCAGTACTTC
CASSLNSGGKQETQYF
>TRBJ2-6|.|TRBV23-1|.
TGCGCCAGCAGTCAATCTAAACAGGGAGCTTCTGGGGCCAACGTCCTGACTTTC
CASSQSKQGASGANVLTF
>TRBJ1-5|TRBD1|TRBV2|.
TGTGCCAGCAGTCAAAACGGGGACAGGGGGGCCAATCAGCCCCAGCATTTT
CASSQNGDRGANQPQHF
>TRBJ2-7|TRBD1|TRBV15|.
TGTGCCACCAGTACTCCCGGGACAGGCCTTATTGAGCAGTACTTC
CATSTPGTGLIEQYF
>TRBJ1-6|.|TRBV5-1|.
TGCGCCAGCAGCTATTTCCCGGGTTCACCCCTCCACTTT
CASSYFPGSPLHF
>TRBJ1-6|.|TRBV5-6|once
TGTGCCAGCAGCTTGGCCTGGCGGGGACCGGAGAACCTAAATTCACCCCTCCACTTT
CASSLAWRGPENLNSPLHF
>TRBJ2-3|.|TRBV6-5|.
TGTGCCAGCAGTTCACCAGGGTTATCGAGCACAGATACGCAGTATTTT
CASSSPGLSSTDTQYF
>TRBJ1-4|.|TRBV6-4|.
TGTGCCAGCAGTCCCGTCGGGGGGCTGAATGAAAAACTGTTTTTT
CASSPVGGLNEKLFF
>TRBJ2-5|TRBD2|TRBV19|.
TGTGCCAGTACCCTTACCGGGACTAGCGGGGGAGGCCAAGAGACCCAGTACTTC
CASTLTGTSGGGQETQYF
>TRBJ1-3|.|TRBV7-9|.
TGTGCCAGCAGCCCAGACAGCTCTGGAAACACCATATATTTT
CASSPDSSGNTIYF
>TRBJ1-2|TRBD1|TRBV27|.
TGTGCCAGCAGAACAGGGGATGGCTACACCTTC
CASRTGDGYTF
>TRBJ1-1|.|TRBV28|.
TGTGCCAGCAGTATAAATAGGGGGACTATGAACACTGAAGCTTTCTTT
CASSINRGTMNTEAFF
>TRBJ2-3|.|TRBV5-1|.
TGCGCCAGCAGCTCCCTGACACTCACAGATACGCAGTATTTT
CASSSLTLTDTQYF
>TRBJ2-1|TRBD1|TRBV5-1|.
TGCGCCAGCAGCCTCGGGACAGGGGCGTACAATGAGCAGTTCTTC
CASSLGTGAYNEQFF
>TRBJ2-5|.|TRBV10-3|.
TGTGCCATCAGCACCCGGGACCCGGAGACCCAGTACTTC
CAISTRDPETQYF
>TRBJ1-4|TRBD1|TRBV5-1|few
TGCGCCAGCAGCTCGGGACAGGGAAGTGAAAAACTGTTTTTT
CASSSGQGSEKLFF
>TRBJ2-3|.|TRBV5-1|.
TGCGCCAGCAGCTTAGTTGGGGTGGGCACAGATACGCAGTATTTT
CASSLVGVGTDTQYF
>TRBJ2-3|.|TRBV28|.
TGTGCCAGCAGTTCGGACACAGATACGCAGTATTTT
CASSSDTDTQYF
>TRBJ1-1|.|TRBV12-5|.
TGTGCTAGTGGTCGCGGTAACGGCAGGAGGGGCACTGAAGCTTTCTTT
CASGRGNGRRGTEAFF
>TRBJ2-5|.|TRBV28|.
TGTGCCAGCAGTTTGTACGGAGGACGAGAGACCCAGTACTTC
CASSLYGGRETQYF
>TRBJ1-1|TRBD1|TRBV27|.
TGTGCCAGCAGTTTTGGCGGGACAGGTGGTAAGGACACTGAAGCTTTCTTT
CASSFGGTGGKDTEAFF
>TRBJ2-7|TRBD1|TRBV18|.
TGTGCCAGCTCACGTACTACCGGGACAGGGGACTCCTACGAGCAGTACTTC
CASSRTTGTGDSYEQYF
>TRBJ1-1|.|TRBV7-9|.
TGTGCCAGCAGCTTTTTCTACCGGAACACTGAAGCTTTCTTT
CASSFFYRNTEAFF
>TRBJ1-1|.|TRBV5-1|.
TGCGCCAGCAGCTTGGTAGGAGGGAACACTGAAGCTTTCTTT
CASSLVGGNTEAFF
>TRBJ1-6|.|TRBV5-1|.
TGCGCCAGCAGCTTGCCAGGACAGACCAATTCACCCCTCCACTTT
CASSLPGQTNSPLHF
>TRBJ1-2|.|TRBV14|.
TGTGCCAGCAGCCAAGGCGGAGTTTATGGCTACACCTTC
CASSQGGVYGYTF